This TCR beta chain came from a study of blood T cell repertoires in COVID-19. Whole-study context: In each case, the material was cDNA or gDNA derived from T cells, B-cell-depleted T cells, or PBMCs.

The participants were between roughly 18 and 100 years old and came from about two dozen US areas. The method was immunoSEQ multiplex PCR; TCRdb's version includes in-frame clones alone and lacks a portion of them. The data show about 400,000 clones, around nine tenths seen once. CDR3 size: 13 residues. The V and J ends lost 11 bases and 2 bases respectively, with 13 bases between them. Germline V lookup: CDR1 SNHLY, CDR2 FYNNEI. Sequencing used PBMCs or T cells enriched from blood (not recorded which). The chain links TRBV2 to TRBJ1-5; D is unresolved. The source is a woman aged 30 to 39 who had recovered from COVID-19. CDR3 nucleotide sequence: TGTGCCGGATCTCGGGAGGGCAATCAGCCCCAGCATTTT. This sequence encodes CAGSREGNQPQHF.